This is a list of T cell receptor beta chains from one sample in a study of beta chain features in type 1 diabetes. Profiled with immunoSEQ multiplex PCR; TCRdb holds only in-frame clones, not every one. The sample includes around 56,000 clones, about 50% of them seen just once. The sample consisted of Tregs from blood. These TCRs come from a woman aged 40 to 49 with type 1 diabetes. Both conserved end residues are part of each CDR3. A D gene is named only where the DNA matches it firmly. Clone size, where shown, is once, few, many, or a class for clones that have expanded.

j_call,d_call,v_call,clone_size,cdr3_aa,cdr3_nt
TRBJ2-6,.,TRBV27,.,CASSLGVSGANVLTF,TGTGCCAGCAGTCTAGGGGTTAGTGGGGCCAACGTCCTGACTTTC
TRBJ2-2,TRBD2,TRBV7-3,.,CASSLDTSGNTGELFF,TGTGCCAGCAGCTTAGACACTAGCGGAAACACCGGGGAGCTGTTTTTT
TRBJ2-3,.,TRBV6-6,.,CATSGDTQYF,TGTGCCACCTCCGGGGATACGCAATATTTT
TRBJ2-3,.,TRBV4-1,.,CASSQAAGAADTQYF,TGCGCCAGCAGCCAAGCGGCAGGGGCTGCAGATACGCAGTATTTT
TRBJ2-1,TRBD2,TRBV10-3,.,CAIRGTSAEQFF,TGTGCCATCAGGGGGACTAGCGCTGAGCAGTTCTTC
TRBJ1-5,.,TRBV7-6,.,CASSLASGQPQHF,TGTGCCAGCAGCTTAGCATCCGGTCAGCCCCAGCATTTT
TRBJ1-5,TRBD1,TRBV2,once,CASSVGTALNQPQHF,TGTGCCAGCAGTGTCGGGACAGCACTGAATCAGCCCCAGCATTTT
TRBJ2-5,TRBD2,TRBV7-2,.,CASSRGLAPETQYF,TGTGCCAGCAGCAGAGGACTAGCGCCGGAGACCCAGTACTTC
TRBJ1-1,TRBD1,TRBV19,.,CASSGGRRDRDTEAFF,TGTGCCAGTAGTGGGGGCCGCCGGGACAGGGACACTGAAGCTTTCTTT
TRBJ2-7,.,TRBV4-3,.,CASSQGASYEQYF,TGCGCCAGCAGCCAGGGGGCCTCCTACGAGCAGTACTTC
TRBJ2-3,TRBD2,TRBV9,.,CASSVVASGTDTQYF,TGTGCCAGCAGCGTAGTGGCTAGCGGGACAGATACGCAGTATTTT
TRBJ2-7,.,TRBV27,.,CASSPSTGSYEQYF,TGTGCCAGCAGTCCGTCCACAGGCTCCTACGAGCAGTACTTC
TRBJ1-2,.,TRBV27,.,CASSLKWGGLNYGYTF,TGTGCCAGCAGTTTAAAATGGGGGGGGTTGAACTATGGCTACACCTTC
TRBJ2-7,.,TRBV5-1,.,CASSEGTFNDEQYF,TGCGCCAGCAGCGAGGGGACTTTTAATGACGAGCAGTACTTC
TRBJ1-1,.,TRBV5-1,.,CASSSGGAEAFF,TGCGCCAGCAGCTCCGGCGGGGCTGAAGCTTTCTTT
TRBJ2-1,TRBD1,TRBV10-3,.,CAISSGTGGRNEQFF,TGTGCCATCAGCTCCGGGACAGGGGGCCGAAATGAGCAGTTCTTC
TRBJ1-1,TRBD1,TRBV7-2,.,CASSLNPPSTGWNTEAFF,TGTGCCAGCAGCTTAAATCCGCCGTCGACAGGGTGGAACACTGAAGCTTTCTTT
TRBJ1-1,.,TRBV5-1,.,CASSLVAEANTEAFF,TGCGCCAGCAGCTTGGTAGCAGAAGCTAACACTGAAGCTTTCTTT
TRBJ2-7,.,TRBV14,few,CASSPGASYEQYF,TGTGCCAGCAGCCCAGGGGCCTCCTACGAGCAGTACTTC
TRBJ2-7,TRBD1,TRBV5-1,.,CASRPRGTGDSYEQYF,TGCGCCAGCAGGCCGAGGGGGACAGGTGACTCCTACGAGCAGTACTTC
TRBJ1-2,TRBD1,TRBV9,.,CASSVEQGGSNYGYTF,TGTGCCAGCAGCGTAGAACAGGGGGGTTCTAACTATGGCTACACCTTC
TRBJ2-3,TRBD2,TRBV10-3,few,CAISEGLAEDTQYF,TGTGCCATCAGTGAAGGACTAGCGGAAGATACGCAGTATTTT
TRBJ2-3,TRBD1,TRBV5-1,.,CASSSGQGEADTQYF,TGCGCCAGCAGCTCGGGACAGGGGGAGGCAGATACGCAGTATTTT
TRBJ1-1,.,TRBV5-1,.,CASSSTPNTEAFF,TGCGCCAGCAGCTCGACTCCGAACACTGAAGCTTTCTTT
TRBJ1-1,.,TRBV28,.,CASSFWVLMNTEAFF,TGTGCCAGCAGTTTCTGGGTACTAATGAACACTGAAGCTTTCTTT
TRBJ1-5,.,TRBV4-3,.,CASSQAGGPSQPQHF,TGCGCCAGCAGCCAAGCGGGGGGGCCGAGTCAGCCCCAGCATTTT
TRBJ1-2,.,TRBV4-2,.,CASSQIKGYGYTF,TGTGCCAGCAGCCAGATAAAGGGGTATGGCTACACCTTC
TRBJ2-7,.,TRBV5-8,few,CASSLTGGINEQYF,TGTGCCAGCAGCTTGACTGGGGGCATAAACGAGCAGTACTTC
TRBJ2-1,.,TRBV19,.,CASSSRTFSYNEQFF,TGTGCCAGTAGTAGTAGGACATTCTCCTACAATGAGCAGTTCTTC
TRBJ2-5,.,TRBV19,.,CASTLRGEETQYF,TGTGCCAGTACTCTTCGAGGAGAAGAGACCCAGTACTTC
TRBJ2-1,.,TRBV7-2,.,CASSLASGVSYYNEQFF,TGTGCCAGCAGCTTAGCTTCCGGGGTTAGTTACTACAATGAGCAGTTCTTC
TRBJ2-1,.,TRBV9,.,CASNRAGRHEQFF,TGTGCCAGCAACCGTGCGGGGAGGCATGAGCAGTTCTTC
TRBJ2-7,.,TRBV7-2,.,CASSSMGAANEQYF,TGTGCCAGCAGCTCGATGGGGGCCGCCAACGAGCAGTACTTC
TRBJ1-4,.,TRBV15,.,CATSRDPAGLNEKLFF,TGTGCCACCAGCAGGGACCCCGCGGGACTGAATGAAAAACTGTTTTTT
TRBJ2-7,TRBD1,TRBV7-6,.,CASSLGLDRVGYEQYF,TGTGCCAGCAGCTTAGGTCTCGACAGGGTAGGCTACGAGCAGTACTTC
TRBJ1-4,TRBD1,TRBV7-9,.,CASSLIWQGGSAEKLFF,TGTGCCAGCAGCTTGATATGGCAGGGGGGAAGCGCGGAAAAACTGTTTTTT
TRBJ1-5,.,TRBV29-1,.,CSVTQGRGNQPQHF,TGCAGCGTTACCCAGGGTAGGGGCAATCAGCCCCAGCATTTT
TRBJ2-1,TRBD2,TRBV19,.,CASSVLAGKQFF,TGTGCCAGTAGTGTACTAGCGGGAAAGCAGTTCTTC
TRBJ1-1,.,TRBV2,.,CASFIFPNTEAFF,TGTGCCAGCTTTATTTTCCCGAACACTGAAGCTTTCTTT
TRBJ2-1,TRBD2,TRBV7-3,.,CASSLTSGRAYNEQFF,TGTGCCAGCAGCTTAACGAGCGGGAGGGCCTACAATGAGCAGTTCTTC
TRBJ2-7,.,TRBV7-2,.,CASSLAGGYEQYF,TGTGCCAGCAGCTTAGCGGGGGGTTACGAGCAGTACTTC
TRBJ1-1,.,TRBV25-1,.,CASSEDYLLNTEAFF,TGTGCCAGCAGTGAGGACTACCTATTGAACACTGAAGCTTTCTTT
TRBJ1-6,.,TRBV18,few,CASSRGGFDSPLHF,TGTGCCAGCTCACGAGGAGGGTTTGATTCGCCCCTCCACTTT
TRBJ1-5,TRBD1,TRBV28,.,CASSVPQGAGNQPQHF,TGTGCCAGCAGTGTACCTCAGGGGGCCGGCAATCAGCCCCAGCATTTT
TRBJ1-6,.,TRBV7-9,.,CASSLSHGVAPLHF,TGTGCCAGCAGCCTAAGTCACGGGGTGGCACCCCTCCACTTT
TRBJ2-5,.,TRBV19,many,CASSITGTNQETQYF,TGTGCCAGTAGTATCACAGGGACAAACCAAGAGACCCAGTACTTC
TRBJ2-7,.,TRBV7-7,few,CASSSGGSGEQYF,TGTGCCAGCAGCTCCGGGGGATCAGGCGAGCAGTACTTC
TRBJ2-2,.,TRBV7-2,once,CASSLQGVWAGELFF,TGTGCCAGCAGCTTACAAGGGGTTTGGGCCGGGGAGCTGTTTTTT